These 4 T cell receptor beta chains were sequenced from one sample in a study of HIV-infected children after antiretroviral therapy interruption. Specified treatment: PENTA 11 planned treatment interruption arm or continuous ART arm. Unique molecular identifiers were included in an RNA-based 3' RACE TCR library. From the 3' RACE reads, TCRdb called clonotypes with MiXCR, one entry per CDR3 protein. The sample consists of 35,000 to 50,000 distinct CDR3 sequences, around 7% of them appearing once. Sequenced here: CD45RA+ CD4+ T cells from PBMCs, pooled from several time points, sampled from a donor given antiretroviral therapy, either interrupted or continuous. Specified subset: naive CD4+ CD45RA+ CD45RO- T cells. The receptors originated from a pool of human donors with HIV.

The chain combines TRBV4-1 with TRBJ2-4, with TRBD2 as a possible D gene (6 bases). Trimming left V 4 bases short and J 5 bases short, with 18 bases between. Germline V lookup: CDR1 MGHRA, CDR2 YSYEKL. The CDR3 has 16 amino acids. The CDR3 protein is CASSPTKWGEENIQYF. The CDR3, as DNA: TGCGCCAGCAGCCCAACCAAGTGGGGGGAGGAAAACATTCAGTACTTC.

J is TRBJ2-4 and V is TRBV2; TRBD1 matches at 8 bases. Germline V gene lookup returns CDR1 SNHLY and CDR2 FYNNEI. The V segment lost 6 bases and the J segment 2 bases; nucleotides outside the gene matches: 3. This CDR3 spans 14 amino acids. CDR3 in amino acids: CASRDRETKNIQYF. The CDR3 region has the DNA TGTGCCAGCAGGGACAGGGAGACCAAAAACATTCAGTACTTC.

V gene TRBV2 combines with J gene TRBJ1-5; no clear D. Trimming cost V 7 bases and J 0 bases, with 7 bases left between them. There are 13 residues in the CDR3. Germline assignment: CDR1 SNHLY and CDR2 FYNNEI. The CDR3 here is CASTIHSNQPQHF. CDR3 DNA: TGTGCCAGCACGATCCATAGCAATCAGCCCCAGCATTTT.

The table lists this clonotype with many counts. CDR3: CASSFPSIGELFF. For the CDR3, the DNA is TGTGCCAGCAGTTTCCCATCCATCGGGGAGCTGTTTTTT. The chain links TRBV28 to TRBJ2-2; D remains ambiguous. V was cut by 3 bases and J by 7 bases, with 9 bases left in between. This CDR3 is built from 13 residues. Germline V gene data show CDR1 as MDHEN and CDR2 as SYDVKM.